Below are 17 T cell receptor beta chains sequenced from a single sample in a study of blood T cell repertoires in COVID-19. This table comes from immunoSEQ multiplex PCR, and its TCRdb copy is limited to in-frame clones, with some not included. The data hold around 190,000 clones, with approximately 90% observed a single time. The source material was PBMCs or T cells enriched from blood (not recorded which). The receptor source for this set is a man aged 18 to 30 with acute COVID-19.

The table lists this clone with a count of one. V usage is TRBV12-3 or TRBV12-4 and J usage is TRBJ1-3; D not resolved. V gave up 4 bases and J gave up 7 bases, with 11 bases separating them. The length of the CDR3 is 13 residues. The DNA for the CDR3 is TGTGCCAGCAGTTACCTTATCCGGAACACCATATATTTT. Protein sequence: CASSYLIRNTIYF.

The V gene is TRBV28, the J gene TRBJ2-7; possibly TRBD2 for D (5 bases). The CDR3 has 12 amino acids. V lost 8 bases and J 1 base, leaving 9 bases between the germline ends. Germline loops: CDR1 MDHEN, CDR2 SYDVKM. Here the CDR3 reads CASRAGSYEQYF. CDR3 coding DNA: TGTGCCAGCCGTGCGGGTTCCTACGAGCAGTACTTC. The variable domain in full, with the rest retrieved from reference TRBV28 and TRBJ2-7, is DVKVTQSSRYLVKRTGEKVFLECVQDMDHENMFWYRQDPGLGLRLIYFSYDVKMKEKGDIPEGYSVSREKKERFSLILESASTNQTSMYLCASRAGSYEQYFGPGTRLTVT.

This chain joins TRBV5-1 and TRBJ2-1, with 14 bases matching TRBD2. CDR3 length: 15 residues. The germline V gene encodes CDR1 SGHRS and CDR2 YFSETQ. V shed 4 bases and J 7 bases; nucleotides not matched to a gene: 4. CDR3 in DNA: TGCGCCAGCAGCGAGGGACTAGCGGGAGTGAATGAGCAGTTCTTC. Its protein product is CASSEGLAGVNEQFF.

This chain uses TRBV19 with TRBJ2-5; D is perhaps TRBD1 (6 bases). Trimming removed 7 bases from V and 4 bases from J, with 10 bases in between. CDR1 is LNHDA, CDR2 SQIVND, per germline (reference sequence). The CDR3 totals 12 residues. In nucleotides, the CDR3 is TGTGCCAGTACGGACAGCCGAGAGACCCAGTACTTC. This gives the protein CASTDSRETQYF.

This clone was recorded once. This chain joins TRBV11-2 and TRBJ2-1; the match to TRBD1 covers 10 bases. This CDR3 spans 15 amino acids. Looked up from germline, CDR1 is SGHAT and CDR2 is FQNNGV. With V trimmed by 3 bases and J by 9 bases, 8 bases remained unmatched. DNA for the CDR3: TGTGCCAGCAGCTTCCGGCGACAGGGGGCTGGTGAGCAGTTCTTC. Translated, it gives CASSFRRQGAGEQFF.

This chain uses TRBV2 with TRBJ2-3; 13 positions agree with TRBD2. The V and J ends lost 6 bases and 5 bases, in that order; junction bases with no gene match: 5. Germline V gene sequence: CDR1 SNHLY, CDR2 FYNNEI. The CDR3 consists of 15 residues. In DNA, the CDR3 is TGTGCCAGCAGCCCCGGACTAGCGGGAGAAGATACGCAGTATTTT. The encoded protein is CASSPGLAGEDTQYF.

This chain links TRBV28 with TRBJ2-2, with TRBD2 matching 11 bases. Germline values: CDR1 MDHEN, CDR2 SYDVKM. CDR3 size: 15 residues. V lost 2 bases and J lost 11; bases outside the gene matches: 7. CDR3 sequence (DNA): TGTGCCAGCAGTTTACGCCGACTAGCGGGACCAGAGCTGTTTTTT. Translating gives CASSLRRLAGPELFF. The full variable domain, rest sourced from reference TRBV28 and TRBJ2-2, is DVKVTQSSRYLVKRTGEKVFLECVQDMDHENMFWYRQDPGLGLRLIYFSYDVKMKEKGDIPEGYSVSREKKERFSLILESASTNQTSMYLCASSLRRLAGPELFFGEGSRLTVL.

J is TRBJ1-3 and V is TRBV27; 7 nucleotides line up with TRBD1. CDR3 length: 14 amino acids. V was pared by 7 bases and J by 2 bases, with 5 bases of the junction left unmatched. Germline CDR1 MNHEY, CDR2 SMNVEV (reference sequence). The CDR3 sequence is CASTQGGPGNTIYF. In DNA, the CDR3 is TGTGCCAGCACCCAGGGGGGACCTGGAAACACCATATATTTT.

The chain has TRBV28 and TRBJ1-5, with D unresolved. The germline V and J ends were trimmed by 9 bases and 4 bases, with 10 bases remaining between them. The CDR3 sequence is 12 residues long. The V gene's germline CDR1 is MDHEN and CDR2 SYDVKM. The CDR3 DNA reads TGTGCCAGTTCTGAGTCGAATCAGCCCCAGCATTTT. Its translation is CASSESNQPQHF.

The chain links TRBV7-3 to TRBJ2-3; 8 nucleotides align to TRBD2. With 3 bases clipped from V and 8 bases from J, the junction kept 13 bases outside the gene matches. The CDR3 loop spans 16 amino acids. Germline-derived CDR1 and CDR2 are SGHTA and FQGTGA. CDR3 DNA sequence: TGTGCCAGCAGCTTCATACTAGCGGATGGGGCAGCTACGCAGTATTTT. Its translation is CASSFILADGAATQYF.

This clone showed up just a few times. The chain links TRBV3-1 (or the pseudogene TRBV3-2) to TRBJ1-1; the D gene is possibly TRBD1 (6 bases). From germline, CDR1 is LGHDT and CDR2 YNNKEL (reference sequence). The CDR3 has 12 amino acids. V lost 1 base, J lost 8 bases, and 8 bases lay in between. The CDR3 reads CASSQGDREAFF. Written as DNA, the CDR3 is TGTGCCAGCAGCCAAGGCGACAGGGAAGCTTTCTTT.

The CDR3: CASSFGGQGGTEAFF. CDR3 bases: TGCGCCAGCAGCTTTGGGGGACAGGGTGGGACTGAAGCTTTCTTT. The chain uses TRBV5-1 and TRBJ1-1; 9 bases line up with TRBD1. Per the germline V gene, CDR1 is SGHRS and CDR2 is YFSETQ. The CDR3 totals 15 residues. Trimming took 2 bases from V and 5 from J; bases not matched to a gene: 7.

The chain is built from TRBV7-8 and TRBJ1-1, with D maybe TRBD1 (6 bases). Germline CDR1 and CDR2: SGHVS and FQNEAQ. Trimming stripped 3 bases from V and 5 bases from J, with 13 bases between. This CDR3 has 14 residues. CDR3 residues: CASSFQQGGTEAFF. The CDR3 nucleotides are TGTGCCAGCAGCTTCCAACAGGGAGGGACTGAAGCTTTCTTT.

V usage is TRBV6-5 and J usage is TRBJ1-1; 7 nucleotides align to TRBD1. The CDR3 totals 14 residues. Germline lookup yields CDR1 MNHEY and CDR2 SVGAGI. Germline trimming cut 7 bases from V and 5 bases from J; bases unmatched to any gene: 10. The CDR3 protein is CASTPTGAGTEAFF. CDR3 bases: TGTGCCAGCACCCCTACAGGGGCTGGTACTGAAGCTTTCTTT.

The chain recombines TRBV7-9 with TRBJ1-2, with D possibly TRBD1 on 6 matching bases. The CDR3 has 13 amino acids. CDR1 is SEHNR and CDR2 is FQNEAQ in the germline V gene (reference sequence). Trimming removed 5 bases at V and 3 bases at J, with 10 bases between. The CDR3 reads CASSPGTYYGYTF. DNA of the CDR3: TGTGCCAGCAGCCCCGGGACATACTATGGCTACACCTTC.

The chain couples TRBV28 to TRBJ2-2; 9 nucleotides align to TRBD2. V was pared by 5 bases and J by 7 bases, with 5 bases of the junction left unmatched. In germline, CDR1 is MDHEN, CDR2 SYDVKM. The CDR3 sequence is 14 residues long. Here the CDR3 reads CASSVRTSDGELFF. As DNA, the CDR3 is TGTGCCAGCAGTGTCCGGACTAGCGACGGGGAGCTGTTTTTT.

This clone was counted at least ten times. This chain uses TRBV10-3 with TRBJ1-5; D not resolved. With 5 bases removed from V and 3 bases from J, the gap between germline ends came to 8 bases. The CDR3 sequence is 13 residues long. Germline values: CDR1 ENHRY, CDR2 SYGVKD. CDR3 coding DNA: TGTGCCATCAGTCCAGATAACAATCAGCCCCAGCATTTT. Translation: CAISPDNNQPQHF.